This T cell receptor beta chain was obtained from a study of T cells in Graves' hyperthyroidism and ophthalmopathy. This clonotype showed up just a few times. Its antigen is still unknown. The CDR3 is made up of 15 amino acids. CDR1 and CDR2 (germline): SGHRS, YFSETQ. The V end was cut by 5 bases, the J end by 8 bases, with 20 bases between. RNA transcripts served as the template for amplifying TCR beta CDR3 regions. Using the HTBI primer set, a first-round RT-PCR was run on the TCR CDR3. TCRdb recomputed calls from the multiplex PCR reads with MiXCR, one row per CDR3 protein. The data contain fewer than 750,000 distinct CDR3 sequences, around 13% of them singletons. Study-wide results and limits: Separation of ophthalmopathy from stable hyperthyroidism was achieved by a 13 V-J model.

The receptor comes from a woman between 45 and 65 years old with Graves' ophthalmopathy. The sample comprised blood. The V and J genes are TRBV5-1 and TRBJ2-1, with D perhaps TRBD2 (6 bases). CDR3 loop: CASRTRELVEDEQFF. Here the CDR3 DNA reads TGCGCCAGCAGGACACGGGAGCTCGTTGAGGATGAGCAGTTCTTC.